This entry lists 9 T cell receptor beta chains sequenced from one sample in a study of blood T cell repertoires in COVID-19. The method was immunoSEQ multiplex PCR; TCRdb's version includes in-frame clones alone and lacks a portion of them. Here the sample spans roughly 160,000 clones, under 90% being singletons. The sample comprised PBMCs or T cells enriched from blood (not recorded which). Receptors originate from a man between 45 and 60 years old who had recovered from COVID-19.

The V and J genes are TRBV5-1 and TRBJ2-7; 8 bases are a match to TRBD2. Germline V gene sequence: CDR1 SGHRS, CDR2 YFSETQ. The CDR3 loop spans 15 amino acids. With 1 base clipped from V and 2 bases from J, the junction kept 5 bases outside the gene matches. CDR3 nucleotide sequence: TGCGCCAGCAGCTTGCTTCCGGGGGGGACCTACGAGCAGTACTTC. Encoded protein: CASSLLPGGTYEQYF. The variable domain in full, with the rest retrieved from reference TRBV5-1 and TRBJ2-7, is KAGVTQTPRYLIKTRGQQVTLSCSPISGHRSVSWYQQTPGQGLQFLFEYFSETQRNKGNFPGRFSGRQFSNSRSEMNVSTLELGDSALYLCASSLLPGGTYEQYFGPGTRLTVT.

This clone was detected only once. This rearrangement joins TRBV2 to TRBJ1-1; D is ambiguous. V lost 5 bases, J lost 4 bases, and 14 bases lay in between. CDR3 size: 14 residues. The V gene's germline CDR1 is SNHLY and CDR2 FYNNEI. The CDR3 nucleotides are TGTGCCAGCAGTTCCGGGGTCAGCGGCACTGAAGCTTTCTTT. Translation gives CASSSGVSGTEAFF. Filled out from reference TRBV2 and TRBJ1-1, the complete variable domain reads EPEVTQTPSHQVTQMGQEVILRCVPISNHLYFYWYRQILGQKVEFLVSFYNNEISEKSEIFDDQFSVERPDGSNFTLKIRSTKLEDSAMYFCASSSGVSGTEAFFGQGTRLTVV.

This rearrangement joins TRBV7-8 to TRBJ2-1, with TRBD2 matching 8 bases. The CDR3 length is 15 residues. V was clipped by 5 bases and J by 1 base; unmatched bases: 4. Germline CDR1 reads SGHVS; CDR2 reads FQNEAQ. The CDR3, as DNA: TGTGCCAGCAGCACGGGACTAGTTTCCTACAATGAGCAGTTCTTC. As protein: CASSTGLVSYNEQFF.

This clone has a handful of counts. The chain couples TRBV29-1 to TRBJ2-7; 9 positions agree with TRBD2. Germline V gene lookup returns CDR1 SQVTM and CDR2 ANQGSEA. CDR3 size: 14 residues. The ends lost 4 bases at V and 6 bases at J; junction bases unmatched: 10. CDR3 nucleotide sequence: TGCAGCGTTGGCCCAAGCGGGGGGAGGTCCGAGCAGTACTTC. This translates into CSVGPSGGRSEQYF.

J is TRBJ2-2 and V is TRBV10-3; TRBD1 matches 8 bases. Germline V gene lookup returns CDR1 ENHRY and CDR2 SYGVKD. V gave up 5 bases and J gave up 2 bases; unmatched junction bases: 4. There are 15 residues in the CDR3. CDR3 DNA: TGTGCCATCAGTCCGGACAGGGTAAACACCGGGGAGCTGTTTTTT. It encodes CAISPDRVNTGELFF.

The chain employs TRBV4-1 and TRBJ1-5; D remains ambiguous. V lost 1 base to trimming and J lost 2 bases, with 9 bases between them. Germline V gives CDR1 MGHRA, CDR2 YSYEKL. The CDR3 spans 15 residues. The CDR3 DNA is TGCGCCAGCAGCCAAGTTGAGGGCGGCAATCAGCCCCAGCATTTT. This translates into CASSQVEGGNQPQHF.

The rearrangement joins TRBV21-1 to TRBJ1-2; the D segment call TRBD1 is taken from the table without a DNA check. TRBV21-1 is given as a pseudogene. The CDR3 contains 12 residues. The CDR3 DNA follows: TGTGCCTCTAGGGGGACGGTCTATGGCTACACCTTC. Its protein product is CASRGTVYGYTF.

V and J are TRBV2 and TRBJ1-6, with TRBD1 identical over 7 bases. V shed 1 base and J 10 bases; nucleotides not matched to a gene: 4. The CDR3 sequence is 14 residues long. CDR1 and CDR2 from the germline V gene are SNHLY and FYNNEI. In DNA, the CDR3 is TGTGCCAGCAGTGAAGGGACAGGAACATCACCCCTCCACTTT. Residues: CASSEGTGTSPLHF.

The chain employs TRBV5-6 and TRBJ1-1; no clear D. Trimming shortened V by 0 bases and J by 6 bases, and 9 bases separated the two germline ends. There are 13 residues in the CDR3. Per the germline V gene, CDR1 is SGHDT and CDR2 is YYEEEE. The CDR3 DNA reads TGTGCCAGCAGCTTGGAGTACGGGGCTGAAGCTTTCTTT. Translation: CASSLEYGAEAFF.